This passage covers 13 T cell receptor beta chains from one sample sequenced in a study of beta chain features in type 1 diabetes. cDNA synthesis used the whole RNA isolate, giving expressed TCRB sequences. The table came from immunoSEQ multiplex PCR; TCRdb's copy has only in-frame clones and leaves some out. This table holds more than 85,000 clones, 40% found once. The sequencing input was stem cell memory CD4+ T cells from blood. These receptors came from a woman aged 18-29 years in good health.

This clone was recorded a few times. The gene calls are TRBV7-8 and TRBJ1-4; 9 bases line up with TRBD1. Trimming at V came to 4 bases and at J to 7 bases, leaving 7 bases not matched to a gene. Per the germline V gene, CDR1 is SGHVS and CDR2 is FQNEAQ. The CDR3 loop spans 15 amino acids. The CDR3 is CASSSRDREVEKLFF. In DNA, the CDR3 is TGTGCCAGCAGCTCCCGGGACAGGGAGGTTGAAAAACTGTTTTTT.

The gene calls are TRBV2 and TRBJ2-1; 9 bases agree with TRBD1. Per germline, CDR1 SNHLY and CDR2 FYNNEI. J lost 8 bases, V lost 6 bases, and 2 bases had no gene match. The CDR3 covers 12 residues. CDR3 in DNA: TGTGCCAGCAGGGACAGGGGTGATGAGCAGTTCTTC. Protein sequence: CASRDRGDEQFF. Using reference TRBV2 and TRBJ2-1 for the parts outside the CDR3, the full variable domain is EPEVTQTPSHQVTQMGQEVILRCVPISNHLYFYWYRQILGQKVEFLVSFYNNEISEKSEIFDDQFSVERPDGSNFTLKIRSTKLEDSAMYFCASRDRGDEQFFGPGTRLTVL.

This clone was detected only a few times. This rearrangement joins TRBV5-1 to TRBJ1-1, with TRBD1 matching over 8 bases. After removal of 4 bases from V and 4 bases from J, the junction contained 9 bases not matched to a gene. The CDR3 totals 15 residues. Germline V CDR1 and CDR2: SGHRS, YFSETQ. The CDR3 DNA sequence: TGCGCCAGCAGCAGGATACAGGGGGTCGGCACTGAAGCTTTCTTT. Translating gives CASSRIQGVGTEAFF.

This chain uses TRBV5-6 with TRBJ2-7, with D uncertain. The CDR3 loop spans 12 amino acids. CDR1 and CDR2 from the germline V gene are SGHDT and YYEEEE. V was pared by 2 bases and J by 7 bases, with 10 bases between. The CDR3 DNA sequence: TGTGCCAGCAGCTTAACTCCTGAGGAGCAGTACTTC. Translation gives CASSLTPEEQYF. Supplemented by reference TRBV5-6 and TRBJ2-7, the full variable domain reads DAGVTQSPTHLIKTRGQQVTLRCSPKSGHDTVSWYQQALGQGPQFIFQYYEEEERQRGNFPDRFSGHQFPNYSSELNVNALLLGDSALYLCASSLTPEEQYFGPGTRLTVT.

This clone was recorded a few times. The chain has TRBV5-1 and TRBJ2-1, with D possibly being TRBD2 (6 bases). The CDR3 totals 16 residues. Germline V lookup: CDR1 SGHRS, CDR2 YFSETQ. V was pared by 0 bases and J by 4 bases, with 14 bases between. For the CDR3, the DNA is TGCGCCAGCAGCTTGGTCTGGGCTAGCGCTTACAATGAGCAGTTCTTC. As protein: CASSLVWASAYNEQFF.

This clone was detected a few times. The CDR3 DNA is TGTGCCAGCATCGGACAGGGTTCCTACGAGCAGTACTTC. Its protein is CASIGQGSYEQYF. This rearrangement joins TRBV11-1 to TRBJ2-5, with 8 bases fitting TRBD1. The J call may not be correct, given that the DNA end is closer to TRBJ2-7. The germline CDR1 and CDR2 sequences are SGHAT and FQDESV (reference sequence). The length of the CDR3 is 13 residues.

This clone was seen a handful of times. The chain joins TRBV28 to TRBJ1-2, with TRBD1 identical over 8 bases. V trimming: 3 bases; J trimming: 5 bases; junction bases outside the gene matches: 11. The CDR3 loop spans 16 amino acids. Germline CDR1 MDHEN, CDR2 SYDVKM. In DNA form, the CDR3 reads TGTGCCAGCAGTTTGATAGGGCAGGGGGCCCTATATGGCTACACCTTC. It is translated as CASSLIGQGALYGYTF.

This clone was seen only a few times. The chain carries TRBV28 and TRBJ1-2; maybe TRBD1 (6 bases). Germline assignment: CDR1 MDHEN and CDR2 SYDVKM. This CDR3 has 16 residues. The ends were cut back, 4 bases at V and 2 bases at J, with 17 bases in the middle. The DNA for the CDR3 is TGTGCCAGCAGTTACCCTGCGCGACAGGCAAACTATGGCTACACCTTC. Amino acid sequence: CASSYPARQANYGYTF.

V and J are TRBV7-2 and TRBJ1-1; 9 nucleotides align to TRBD1. Germline loops: CDR1 SGHTA, CDR2 FQGNSA. The CDR3 contains 16 residues. Unmatched junction bases numbered 10, after V lost 3 bases and J lost 5 bases. The CDR3 DNA is TGTGCCAGCAGCTTTAGCTCGGGACAGGGTGGAACTGAAGCTTTCTTT. This encodes CASSFSSGQGGTEAFF.

The chain combines TRBV5-1 with TRBJ2-2; 8 bases line up with TRBD1. This CDR3 is 17 amino acids long. Trimming took 4 bases from V and 0 from J; bases not matched to a gene: 8. CDR1 SGHRS and CDR2 YFSETQ come from the germline V gene. The CDR3 region has the DNA TGCGCCAGCAGCGCAGACAGGGGACTTGCGAACACCGGGGAGCTGTTTTTT. It codes for CASSADRGLANTGELFF.

This clone was seen once. CDR3 sequence (DNA): TGTGCCAGCAGCCTCGGGACAGGGCGTTTAGAGGGCTACACCTTC. Encoded protein: CASSLGTGRLEGYTF. The genes are TRBV11-3 and TRBJ1-2; 9 positions agree with TRBD1. CDR1 and CDR2 (germline): SGHNT, YENEEA. Trimming cost V 5 bases and J 8 bases; bases outside gene matches: 12. The CDR3 extends over 15 amino acids.

The chain is built from TRBV28 and TRBJ1-2, with D possibly being TRBD1 (5 bases). CDR1 and CDR2 from the germline V gene are MDHEN and SYDVKM. V shed 6 bases and J shed 7 bases, with 12 bases lying between them. This CDR3 is 12 amino acids long. The DNA of the CDR3 is TGTGCCAGCAGCCACGACAGTCCTGGCTACACCTTC. Translating gives CASSHDSPGYTF.

The V gene is TRBV5-1, the J gene TRBJ1-1; the D gene is possibly TRBD1 (6 bases). The CDR3 totals 14 residues. V lost 0 bases, J lost 7 bases, and 13 bases lay in between. CDR1 is SGHRS and CDR2 is YFSETQ in the germline V gene. CDR3 sequence: CASSLDWGTNEAFF. The CDR3, as DNA: TGCGCCAGCAGCTTGGACTGGGGGACAAATGAAGCTTTCTTT.